This T cell receptor (beta chain) was sequenced for a study of cytotoxic CD8 clonotypes in ibrutinib-treated CLL. This CDR3 has 14 residues. Trimming cost V 1 base and J 5 bases, with 9 bases left between them. CDR1 and CDR2 from the germline V gene are LGHNA and YNFKEQ. Profiling relied on immunoSEQ multiplex PCR, and the TCRdb table lists in-frame clones only, not all of them. The table includes approximately 100,000 clones, almost 80% detected once. This chain uses TRBV4-2 with TRBJ2-1; no definite D call. The clonotype was recovered from a human donor with chronic lymphocytic leukemia. The source material was PBMCs, sampled after 12 months of ibrutinib treatment. CDR3 in DNA: TGTGCCAGCAGCCAAGTTGAAGGACACAATGAGCAGTTCTTC. Translating it yields CASSQVEGHNEQFF.